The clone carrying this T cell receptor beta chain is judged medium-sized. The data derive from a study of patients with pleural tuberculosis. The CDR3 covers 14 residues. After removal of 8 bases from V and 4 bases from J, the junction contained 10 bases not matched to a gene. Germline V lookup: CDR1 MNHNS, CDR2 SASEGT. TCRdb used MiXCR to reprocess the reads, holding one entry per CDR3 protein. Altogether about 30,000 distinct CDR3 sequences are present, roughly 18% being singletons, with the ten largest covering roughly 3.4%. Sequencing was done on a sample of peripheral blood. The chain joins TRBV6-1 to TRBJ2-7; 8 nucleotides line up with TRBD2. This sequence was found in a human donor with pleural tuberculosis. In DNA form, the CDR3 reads TGTGCCAGCTTTTACAGCGGGAGTACTTACGAGCAGTACTTC. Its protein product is CASFYSGSTYEQYF.